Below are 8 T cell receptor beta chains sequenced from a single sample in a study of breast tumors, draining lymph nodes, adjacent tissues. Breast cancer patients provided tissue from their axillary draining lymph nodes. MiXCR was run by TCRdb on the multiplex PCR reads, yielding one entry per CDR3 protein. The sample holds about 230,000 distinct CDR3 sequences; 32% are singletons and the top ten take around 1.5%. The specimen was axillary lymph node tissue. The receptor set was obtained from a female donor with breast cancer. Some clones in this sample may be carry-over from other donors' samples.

CDR3 sequence: CASAGGTLSDTIYF. The CDR3 DNA sequence: TGCGCCAGCGCGGGCGGGACCCTTAGTGACACCATATATTTT. The chain has TRBV5-1 and TRBJ1-3, with D tentatively TRBD1 (5 bases). CDR1 is SGHRS and CDR2 is YFSETQ in the germline V gene. V lost 7 bases, J lost 8 bases, and 19 bases lay in between. The CDR3 has 14 residues.

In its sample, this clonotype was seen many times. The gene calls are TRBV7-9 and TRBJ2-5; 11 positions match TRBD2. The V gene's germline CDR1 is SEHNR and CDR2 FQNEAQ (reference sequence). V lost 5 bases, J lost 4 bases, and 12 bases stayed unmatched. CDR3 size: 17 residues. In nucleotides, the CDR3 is TGTGCCAGCAGCCGATGGGTTAGCGGGAGGGCCGGAGAGACCCAGTACTTC. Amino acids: CASSRWVSGRAGETQYF. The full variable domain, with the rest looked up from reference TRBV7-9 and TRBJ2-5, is DTGVSQNPRHKITKRGQNVTFRCDPISEHNRLYWYRQTLGQGPEFLTYFQNEAQLEKSRLLSDRFSAERPKGSFSTLEIQRTEQGDSAMYLCASSRWVSGRAGETQYFGPGTRLLVL.

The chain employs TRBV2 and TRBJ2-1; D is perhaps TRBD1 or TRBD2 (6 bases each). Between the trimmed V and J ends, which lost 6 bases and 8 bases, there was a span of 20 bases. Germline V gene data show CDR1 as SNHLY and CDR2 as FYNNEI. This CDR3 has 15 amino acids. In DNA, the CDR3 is TGTGCCAGCAGCGTCTACAGGGCAGGGAGGCATGAGCAGTTCTTC. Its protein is CASSVYRAGRHEQFF.

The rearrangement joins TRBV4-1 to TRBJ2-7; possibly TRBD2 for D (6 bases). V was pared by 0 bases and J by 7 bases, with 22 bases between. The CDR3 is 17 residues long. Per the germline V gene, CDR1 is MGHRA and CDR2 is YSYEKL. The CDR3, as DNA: TGCGCCAGCAGCCAAGATAGTAGTGGGGACTCTCCGCGGGAGCAGTACTTC. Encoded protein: CASSQDSSGDSPREQYF.

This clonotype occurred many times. For the CDR3, the DNA is TGTGCCAGCACTCTCTCGCGGGTCGTCCAAGAGACCCAGTACTTC. As protein: CASTLSRVVQETQYF. The chain couples TRBV7-9 to TRBJ2-5, with TRBD2 as a possible D gene (5 bases). Trimming removed 7 bases at V and 1 base at J, with 16 bases between. Germline values: CDR1 SEHNR, CDR2 FQNEAQ (reference sequence). The CDR3 spans 15 residues.

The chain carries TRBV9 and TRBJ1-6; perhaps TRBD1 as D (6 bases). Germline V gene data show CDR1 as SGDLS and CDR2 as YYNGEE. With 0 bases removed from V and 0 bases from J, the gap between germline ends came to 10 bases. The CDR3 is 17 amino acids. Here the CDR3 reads CASSVVGGSSYNSPLHF. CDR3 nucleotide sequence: TGTGCCAGCAGCGTAGTAGGGGGGAGCTCCTATAATTCACCCCTCCACTTT.

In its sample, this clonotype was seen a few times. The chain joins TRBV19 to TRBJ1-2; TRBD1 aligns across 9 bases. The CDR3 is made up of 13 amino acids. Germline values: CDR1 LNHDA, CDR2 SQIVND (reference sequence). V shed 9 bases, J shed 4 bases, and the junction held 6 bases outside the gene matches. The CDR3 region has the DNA TGTGCCAGCCGGACAGGGGTGGGCTATGGCTACACCTTC. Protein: CASRTGVGYGYTF.

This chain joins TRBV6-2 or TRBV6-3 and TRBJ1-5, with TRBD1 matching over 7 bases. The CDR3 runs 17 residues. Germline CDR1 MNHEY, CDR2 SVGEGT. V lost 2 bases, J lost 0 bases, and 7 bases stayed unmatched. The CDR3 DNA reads TGTGCCAGCAGTTACCCGCTGACAGGGTATAGCAATCAGCCCCAGCATTTT. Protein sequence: CASSYPLTGYSNQPQHF.